The 17 T cell receptor beta chains presented below share a single source sample, sequenced in a study of T cell repertoires in cytomegalovirus infection. MiXCR, run by TCRdb on the reads, gives a single entry per CDR3 protein. This sample yields about 360,000 distinct CDR3 sequences, of which about a sixth are seen a single time; 8.5% to 10% belongs to the top ten. Material: PBMCs. Receptors originate from a human donor in good health (CMV status not recorded). Some clones in this sample may be carry-over from other donors' samples.

At least ten counts were recorded for this clonotype. The chain links TRBV7-9 to TRBJ2-3; 10 bases fit TRBD1. V lost 5 bases to trimming and J lost 4 bases; unmatched junction nucleotides: 6. The CDR3 sequence is 15 residues long. Germline-derived CDR1 and CDR2 are SEHNR and FQNEAQ (reference sequence). CDR3 coding DNA: TGTGCCAGCAGCCCCGGGACAGGGGAGTCAGATACGCAGTATTTT. This codes for CASSPGTGESDTQYF.

V gene TRBV11-2 combines with J gene TRBJ2-3; D gene ambiguous. The CDR3 covers 14 residues. Germline CDR1 is SGHAT and CDR2 is FQNNGV. Trimming removed 5 bases from V and 1 base from J, with 10 bases in between. The CDR3 loop is CASSDQAGTDTQYF. As DNA, the CDR3 is TGTGCCAGCAGCGATCAGGCGGGCACAGATACGCAGTATTTT.

In its sample, this clonotype was seen a few times. The chain is built from TRBV20-1 and TRBJ2-7, with a tentative D call TRBD2 (5 bases). The germline V gene encodes CDR1 DFQATT and CDR2 SNEGSKA (reference sequence). There are 14 residues in the CDR3. Between the trimmed V and J ends, which lost 2 bases and 3 bases, there was a span of 14 bases. The CDR3 spells CSARTLGGGYEQYF. The DNA for the CDR3 is TGCAGTGCTAGAACCCTAGGAGGAGGCTACGAGCAGTACTTC.

V gene TRBV10-3 combines with J gene TRBJ1-2, with a tentative D call TRBD1 (5 bases). CDR3 length: 14 residues. CDR1 is ENHRY and CDR2 is SYGVKD in the germline V gene. V was trimmed by 3 bases and J by 0 bases, leaving 8 bases between them. Here the CDR3 reads CAISETGANYGYTF. In DNA, the CDR3 is TGTGCCATCAGTGAAACGGGGGCTAACTATGGCTACACCTTC.

At least ten counts were recorded for this clonotype. The chain has TRBV6-2 or TRBV6-3 and TRBJ2-1; D is ambiguous. Trimming stripped 5 bases from V and 6 bases from J, with 17 bases between. The germline CDR1 and CDR2 sequences are MNHEY and SVGEGT. The CDR3 spans 15 residues. CDR3 region: CASSGRMVGINEQFF. In nucleotides, the CDR3 is TGTGCCAGCAGTGGCCGTATGGTAGGGATCAATGAGCAGTTCTTC.

This chain uses TRBV7-2 with TRBJ2-7; D remains ambiguous. V was cut by 4 bases and J by 4 bases, with 14 bases left in between. Per the germline V gene, CDR1 is SGHTA and CDR2 is FQGNSA. This CDR3 spans 14 amino acids. The CDR3 loop reads CASSSFGQRYEQYF. The CDR3 DNA follows: TGTGCCAGCAGCTCATTCGGGCAGAGATACGAGCAGTACTTC.

This clonotype occurred once. CDR3 region: CASSQGSAGTEAFF. The CDR3 DNA follows: TGTGCCAGCAGTCAGGGATCCGCGGGCACTGAAGCTTTCTTT. The rearrangement links TRBV2 to TRBJ1-1; tentative D call: TRBD1 (5 bases). The CDR3 has 14 amino acids. Trimming cost V 5 bases and J 4 bases, with 14 bases left between them. Per germline, CDR1 SNHLY and CDR2 FYNNEI.

This clonotype was observed a handful of times. J is TRBJ2-5 and V is TRBV28; 8 bases agree with TRBD2. J lost 4 bases, V lost 6 bases, and 13 bases had no gene match. The CDR3 has 16 amino acids. The germline CDR1 and CDR2 sequences are MDHEN and SYDVKM. DNA of the CDR3: TGTGCCAGCAGGACGGAGCGGCGGGGGGCGGGAGAGACCCAGTACTTC. The encoded protein is CASRTERRGAGETQYF. The full variable domain, rest sourced from reference TRBV28 and TRBJ2-5, is DVKVTQSSRYLVKRTGEKVFLECVQDMDHENMFWYRQDPGLGLRLIYFSYDVKMKEKGDIPEGYSVSREKKERFSLILESASTNQTSMYLCASRTERRGAGETQYFGPGTRLLVL.

This clonotype was found a few times. The CDR3 nucleotides are TGTGCCAGCAGACCGACAGGGGGCATGGCGGATACGCAGTATTTT. This encodes CASRPTGGMADTQYF. The genes are TRBV7-6 and TRBJ2-3, with TRBD1 identical over 10 bases. The trim removed 6 bases at V and 6 bases at J, leaving 9 bases unmatched. Germline CDR1 and CDR2: SGHVS and FNYEAQ. This CDR3 contains 15 residues.

Comment on this clonotype: The junction does not match germline at one end; this may be a read error. The chain has TRBV4-1 and TRBJ1-3; D gene ambiguous. The germline CDR1 and CDR2 sequences are MGHRA and YSYEKL. This CDR3 is 18 amino acids long. CDR3 bases: TGCGCCAGCAGCCCGAAAGGAGCAGCATTTAACTCTGGAAACTCCATATATTTT. Protein: CASSPKGAAFNSGNSIYF.

This clonotype occurred many times. This chain links TRBV7-2 with TRBJ1-1, with D hard to call. V gave up 4 bases and J gave up 8 bases, with 14 bases separating them. Per germline, CDR1 SGHTA and CDR2 FQGNSA. This CDR3 is built from 13 residues. Written as DNA, the CDR3 is TGTGCCAGCAGCTCGTTAAGAGCGGGGGAAGCTTTCTTT. Its translation is CASSSLRAGEAFF.

This clonotype was found a few times. The chain uses TRBV27 and TRBJ2-5; 7 bases agree with TRBD2. After removal of 2 bases from V and 4 bases from J, the junction contained 7 bases not matched to a gene. The CDR3 length is 15 residues. Germline CDR1 MNHEY, CDR2 SMNVEV (reference sequence). The CDR3 reads CASSLMPSGRETQYF. The CDR3 coding sequence is TGTGCCAGCAGTTTAATGCCTAGCGGTCGAGAGACCCAGTACTTC.

In this sample, this clonotype turned up a few times. The rearrangement joins TRBV12-3 or TRBV12-4 to TRBJ2-1; TRBD1 or TRBD2 may be the D gene (5 bases each). Trimming stripped 4 bases from V and 9 bases from J, with 13 bases between. This CDR3 spans 13 amino acids. The CDR3 nucleotides read TGTGCCAGCAGTTCTGAGGGGCGAGGTGAGCAGTTCTTC. Encoded protein: CASSSEGRGEQFF.

This clonotype was seen repeatedly, ten times or more. The chain employs TRBV28 and TRBJ2-5, with D possibly being TRBD1 or TRBD2 (5 bases each). Germline V gene lookup returns CDR1 MDHEN and CDR2 SYDVKM. Trimming left V 5 bases short and J 3 bases short, with 16 bases between. The CDR3 totals 15 residues. CDR3 amino acids: CASSLAGTSKETQYF. As DNA, the CDR3 is TGTGCCAGCAGTCTAGCCGGGACGTCAAAAGAGACCCAGTACTTC.

This clonotype has a count of ten or more. This chain uses TRBV28 with TRBJ2-7; TRBD2 agrees at 10 bases. Losses at the gene ends were 5 bases for V and 2 bases for J; bases not matched to a gene: 6. CDR1 is MDHEN, CDR2 SYDVKM, per germline. The CDR3 has 15 amino acids. The DNA for the CDR3 is TGTGCCAGCAGTCCAACTAGCGGGGATACCTACGAGCAGTACTTC. It yields the protein CASSPTSGDTYEQYF.

Ten or more counts support this clonotype. The chain has TRBV7-2 and TRBJ2-7, with 8 bases identical to TRBD2. CDR1 and CDR2 from the germline V gene are SGHTA and FQGNSA. Unmatched junction bases numbered 8, after V lost 6 bases and J lost 1 base. The CDR3 sequence is 15 residues long. As DNA, the CDR3 is TGTGCCAGCAGTTATCGGGGGGGGATTTCCTACGAGCAGTACTTC. Translating gives CASSYRGGISYEQYF.

The sample holds a few counts of this clonotype. V usage is TRBV4-1 and J usage is TRBJ2-1; 11 bases are shared with TRBD2. The CDR3 is 18 residues long. Germline V gene lookup returns CDR1 MGHRA and CDR2 YSYEKL. V was clipped by 0 bases and J by 7 bases; unmatched bases: 11. CDR3: CASSQEPTLAGGGNEQFF. The CDR3 DNA follows: TGCGCCAGCAGCCAAGAACCCACTTTAGCGGGGGGGGGGAATGAGCAGTTCTTC.